These 7 T cell receptor beta chains share one sample of origin, sequenced in a study of regulatory T cells in long-lasting Graves disease (dated by TCRdb to about 2021). The time point label, as the study defines it: newly diagnosed GD, antithyroid drugs for less than 3 months. RNA was extracted from PBMCs in TRIzol for both TCR sequencing and RNA sequencing. Receptors were amplified or captured by multiplex PCR. These reads were obtained on an Illumina HiSeq 4000. TCR beta libraries were built with iRepertoire HTBI primers and Arm-PCR amplification of CDR3 regions. The public sequencing data were trimmed at Q25 with fastp and processed into clonotypes with MiXCR by TCRdb, which kept only in-frame beta chains. Identical CDR3 proteins give one entry, which carries the most common genes and DNA. The sample table lists roughly 560,000 distinct CDR3 sequences, approximately 12% of them with a count of one. The ten largest clones capture over 7% of the sample.

Separately, the same data were catalogued under a study of T cells in Graves' hyperthyroidism and ophthalmopathy.

The material was peripheral blood mononuclear cells (PBMCs), obtained at new diagnosis, from a patient treated with antithyroid drugs. The receptors shown here come from a woman aged 25-40 years with Graves disease. Donor details come from another sample of the same person, matched by shared clones.

This clonotype was seen at least ten times. V usage is TRBV29-1 and J usage is TRBJ2-7, with 8 bases aligning to TRBD1. With 7 bases clipped from V and 1 base from J, the junction kept 12 bases outside the gene matches. This CDR3 is built from 15 residues. CDR1 is SQVTM and CDR2 is ANQGSEA in the germline V gene. The CDR3 spells CSAADHRDRSYEQYF. CDR3 sequence (DNA): TGCAGCGCTGCAGACCACCGGGACAGGTCCTACGAGCAGTACTTC.

This clonotype was counted ten times or more. This sequence joins TRBV2 and TRBJ2-7; maybe TRBD1 (6 bases). The CDR3 covers 12 residues. The germline V and J ends were trimmed by 6 bases and 2 bases, with 8 bases remaining between them. Germline V CDR1 and CDR2: SNHLY, FYNNEI. CDR3 amino acids: CASRGDTYEQYF. CDR3 nucleotides: TGTGCCAGCAGAGGGGACACCTACGAGCAGTACTTC.

This clonotype was counted many times. CDR3 region: CASRKRGGTYNYGYTF. CDR3 DNA: TGTGCCAGCAGAAAACGAGGGGGGACCTATAACTATGGCTACACCTTC. The chain recombines TRBV12-3 or TRBV12-4 with TRBJ1-2; D is possibly TRBD1 (6 bases). The CDR3 totals 16 residues. V was pared by 6 bases and J by 1 base, with 18 bases between.

This clonotype was detected many times. The CDR3 protein is CASSPGTSADTQYF. The CDR3 DNA sequence: TGTGCCAGCAGCCCCGGGACTAGCGCGGATACGCAGTATTTT. The rearrangement links TRBV5-6 to TRBJ2-3, with 10 nucleotides matching TRBD2. Germline CDR1 SGHDT, CDR2 YYEEEE. There are 14 residues in the CDR3. The trim removed 4 bases at V and 6 bases at J, leaving 5 bases unmatched.

This clonotype showed up many times. The chain has TRBV9 and TRBJ2-3, with D possibly being TRBD2 (5 bases). CDR3 length equals 14 residues. The germline CDR1 and CDR2 sequences are SGDLS and YYNGEE. Trimming stripped 3 bases from V and 3 bases from J, with 11 bases between. DNA for the CDR3: TGTGCCAGCAGCGCCGAGGGCAGGACAGATACGCAGTATTTT. Its protein is CASSAEGRTDTQYF. The full variable domain, its missing parts supplied by reference TRBV9 and TRBJ2-3, is DSGVTQTPKHLITATGQRVTLRCSPRSGDLSVYWYQQSLDQGLQFLIQYYNGEERAKGNILERFSAQQFPDLHSELNLSSLELGDSALYFCASSAEGRTDTQYFGPGTRLTVL.

This clonotype was seen more than once but under ten times. A read error is possible here, since a much larger clone lies one base away. The chain employs TRBV27 and TRBJ2-3; 7 positions match TRBD2. Germline V gene sequence: CDR1 MNHEY, CDR2 SMNVEV (reference sequence). The CDR3 has 16 amino acids. The CDR3: CANSLLGAGGTDTQYF. CDR3 DNA sequence: TGTGCCAACAGTTTACTTGGTGCGGGAGGCACAGATACGCAGTATTTT.

This clonotype appeared a few times. The V gene is TRBV20-1, the J gene TRBJ2-3; D call uncertain. There are 10 residues in the CDR3. Trimming took off 6 bases at V and 6 bases at J, with 7 bases between the two ends. Germline CDR1 DFQATT, CDR2 SNEGSKA (reference sequence). The CDR3 region is CSAAWDTQYF. The CDR3 DNA reads as TGCAGTGCCGCTTGGGATACGCAGTATTTT.